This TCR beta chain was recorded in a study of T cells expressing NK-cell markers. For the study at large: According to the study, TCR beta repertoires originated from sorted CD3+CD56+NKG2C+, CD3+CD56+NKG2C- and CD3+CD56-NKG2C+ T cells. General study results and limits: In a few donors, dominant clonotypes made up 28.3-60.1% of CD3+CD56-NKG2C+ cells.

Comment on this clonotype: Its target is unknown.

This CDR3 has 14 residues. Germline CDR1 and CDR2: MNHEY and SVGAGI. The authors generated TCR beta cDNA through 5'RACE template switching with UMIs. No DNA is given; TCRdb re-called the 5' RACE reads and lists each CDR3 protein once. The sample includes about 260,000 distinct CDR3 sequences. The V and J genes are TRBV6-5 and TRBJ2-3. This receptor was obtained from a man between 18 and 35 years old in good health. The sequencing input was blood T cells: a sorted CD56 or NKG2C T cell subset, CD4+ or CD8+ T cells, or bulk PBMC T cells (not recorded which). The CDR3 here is CASSYSLVPDTQYF.